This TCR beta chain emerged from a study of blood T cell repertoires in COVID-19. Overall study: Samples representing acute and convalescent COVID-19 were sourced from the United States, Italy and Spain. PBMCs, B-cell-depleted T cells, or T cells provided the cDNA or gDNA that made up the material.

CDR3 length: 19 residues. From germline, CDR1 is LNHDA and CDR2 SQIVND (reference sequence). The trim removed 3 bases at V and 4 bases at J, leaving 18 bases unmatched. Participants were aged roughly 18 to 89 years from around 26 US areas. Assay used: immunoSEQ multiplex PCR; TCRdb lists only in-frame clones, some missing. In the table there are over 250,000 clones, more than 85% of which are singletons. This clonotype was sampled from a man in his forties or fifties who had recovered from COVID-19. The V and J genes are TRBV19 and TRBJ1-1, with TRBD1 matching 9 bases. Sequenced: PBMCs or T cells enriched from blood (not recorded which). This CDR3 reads CASSMFASGGTGRFTEAFF. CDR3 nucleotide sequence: TGTGCCAGTAGTATGTTTGCCTCGGGGGGGACAGGGAGGTTCACTGAAGCTTTCTTT.